The 20 T cell receptor beta chains reported below all come from one sample, sequenced in a study of a mutant IDH1 vaccine in newly diagnosed glioma. Time point here: week 5, during vaccination. All doses held 300 ug of mutant IDH1 20-mer peptide, with topical imiquimod. The method was immunoSEQ multiplex PCR; TCRdb's version includes in-frame clones alone and lacks a portion of them. The repertoire holds 25,000 to 30,000 clones, with approximately 79% as singletons. These receptors' antigens are unknown. The sequenced sample was PBMCs, obtained from a glioma patient whose treatment included an IDH1 peptide vaccine. All receptors come from a man in his forties or fifties with glioma. Some clones in this sample may be carry-over from other donors' samples.

This chain connects TRBV6-5 to TRBJ2-7; TRBD1 agrees at 9 bases. This CDR3 contains 14 residues. Per the germline V gene, CDR1 is MNHEY and CDR2 is SVGAGI. V dropped 6 bases and J dropped 6; count of bases not matched to a gene: 9. DNA of the CDR3: TGTGCCAGCAGGGCCGGGACAGGGTTTGGCGAGCAGTACTTC. As protein: CASRAGTGFGEQYF.

This clone was detected only a few times. The rearrangement joins TRBV30 to TRBJ1-5; perhaps TRBD1 as D (6 bases). Trimming pared 0 bases from V and 7 bases from J, leaving 10 bases between. This CDR3 is 13 amino acids long. CDR1 is GTSNPN and CDR2 is SVGIG in the germline V gene (reference sequence). CDR3 loop: CAWSVGGVQPQHF. Here the CDR3 DNA reads TGTGCCTGGAGTGTAGGGGGGGTACAGCCCCAGCATTTT. The full variable domain, its missing parts supplied by reference TRBV30 and TRBJ1-5, is SQTIHQWPATLVQPVGSPLSLECTVEGTSNPNLYWYRQAAGRGLQLLFYSVGIGQISSEVPQNLSASRPQDRQFILSSKKLLLSDSGFYLCAWSVGGVQPQHFGDGTRLSIL.

The genes are TRBV5-4 and TRBJ1-6; D perhaps matches TRBD1 (5 bases). The CDR3 spans 15 residues. Germline V gives CDR1 SGHNT, CDR2 YYREEE (reference sequence). Deletions cut 4 bases from V and 8 bases from J, with 16 bases between. CDR3 residues: CASSPGGDRDSPLHF. The CDR3 DNA reads TGTGCCAGCAGCCCGGGAGGGGATAGGGATTCACCCCTCCACTTT.

The chain uses TRBV14 and TRBJ2-5; D is unclear. Germline-derived CDR1 and CDR2 are SGHDN and FVKESK. The germline V and J ends were trimmed by 1 base and 4 bases, with 19 bases remaining between them. The CDR3 is 17 amino acids. The CDR3 protein is CASSQGFGQSVVETQYF. DNA for the CDR3: TGTGCCAGCAGCCAAGGTTTCGGGCAATCCGTCGTAGAGACCCAGTACTTC.

This chain links TRBV5-6 with TRBJ2-3; D is undetermined. The length of the CDR3 is 17 residues. Trimming removed 0 bases at V and 1 base at J, with 15 bases between. Germline V CDR1 and CDR2: SGHDT, YYEEEE. The CDR3 nucleotides read TGTGCCAGCAGCTTGGCTTTTAAGACATTGGGCACAGATACGCAGTATTTT. Encoded protein: CASSLAFKTLGTDTQYF. The full variable domain, with the rest looked up from reference TRBV5-6 and TRBJ2-3, is DAGVTQSPTHLIKTRGQQVTLRCSPKSGHDTVSWYQQALGQGPQFIFQYYEEEERQRGNFPDRFSGHQFPNYSSELNVNALLLGDSALYLCASSLAFKTLGTDTQYFGPGTRLTVL.

This clone was counted once. The chain combines TRBV5-4 with TRBJ2-4; D is perhaps TRBD2 (7 bases). Trimming took off 4 bases at V and 1 base at J, with 15 bases between the two ends. CDR3 length: 16 amino acids. CDR1 is SGHNT and CDR2 is YYREEE in the germline V gene (reference sequence). In nucleotides, the CDR3 is TGTGCCAGCAGCGGAGGGGGGGTGGAGGCCAAAAACATTCAGTACTTC. This sequence encodes CASSGGGVEAKNIQYF.

V is TRBV10-3 and J is TRBJ1-2; 9 nucleotides align to TRBD1. This CDR3 comprises 14 residues. Per the germline V gene, CDR1 is ENHRY and CDR2 is SYGVKD. Trimming cost V 2 bases and J 3 bases; bases outside gene matches: 1. In nucleotides, the CDR3 is TGTGCCATCAGTGAGGACAGGGGGGACTATGGCTACACCTTC. This codes for CAISEDRGDYGYTF.

The chain joins TRBV27 to TRBJ2-5; tentatively, D is TRBD1 or TRBD2 (5 bases each). CDR1 is MNHEY and CDR2 is SMNVEV in the germline V gene (reference sequence). The CDR3 is 13 residues long. Trimming took 4 bases from V and 5 from J, leaving 11 bases between them. CDR3 DNA: TGTGCCAGCAGTTCTAACTGGGGGGAGACCCAGTACTTC. As protein: CASSSNWGETQYF.

The chain links TRBV6-6 to TRBJ1-6, with D possibly being TRBD1 (6 bases). This CDR3 has 13 amino acids. V gave up 4 bases and J gave up 7 bases, with 8 bases separating them. Germline CDR1 is MNHNY and CDR2 is SVGAGI (reference sequence). The DNA of the CDR3 is TGTGCCAGCAGTTTGGGGGCCAATTCACCCCTCCACTTT. It specifies CASSLGANSPLHF.

This chain's CDR3 is CASRHLQSPYGYTF. Here the CDR3 DNA reads TGTGCCAGCAGACATCTACAGTCCCCCTATGGCTACACCTTC. This chain connects TRBV6-5 to TRBJ1-2; D is unclear. CDR3 length: 14 amino acids. The V end was cut by 6 bases, the J end by 4 bases, with 15 bases between. The germline V gene encodes CDR1 MNHEY and CDR2 SVGAGI.

The rearrangement joins TRBV19 to TRBJ2-3, with unresolved D. CDR3 length equals 13 residues. Trimming took 5 bases from V and 6 from J, leaving 12 bases between them. Germline V gene sequence: CDR1 LNHDA, CDR2 SQIVND (reference sequence). This chain's CDR3 is CASSPPDGDTQYF. The DNA of the CDR3 is TGTGCCAGTAGTCCCCCCGACGGGGATACGCAGTATTTT.

The rearrangement uses TRBV7-8 and TRBJ2-4, with 11 bases that match TRBD2. After removal of 4 bases from V and 7 bases from J, the junction contained 3 bases not matched to a gene. Germline CDR1 is SGHVS and CDR2 is FQNEAQ. This CDR3 contains 14 residues. CDR3 in amino acids: CASSSPSGGNIQYF. The DNA for the CDR3 is TGTGCCAGCAGCTCCCCTAGCGGGGGGAACATTCAGTACTTC.

This clone showed up just a few times. J is TRBJ1-1 and V is TRBV5-1, with D uncertain. V gave up 2 bases and J gave up 4 bases, with 9 bases separating them. This CDR3 has 13 residues. Germline V gene data show CDR1 as SGHRS and CDR2 as YFSETQ. CDR3 sequence (DNA): TGCGCCAGCAGCTTCCAGGAAGGCACTGAAGCTTTCTTT. Its translation: CASSFQEGTEAFF. Filled out from reference TRBV5-1 and TRBJ1-1, the complete variable domain reads KAGVTQTPRYLIKTRGQQVTLSCSPISGHRSVSWYQQTPGQGLQFLFEYFSETQRNKGNFPGRFSGRQFSNSRSEMNVSTLELGDSALYLCASSFQEGTEAFFGQGTRLTVV.

The chain has TRBV5-1 and TRBJ2-7, with D perhaps matching TRBD2 (7 bases). The ends were cut back, 6 bases at V and 2 bases at J, with 18 bases in the middle. The CDR3 contains 15 residues. Per the germline V gene, CDR1 is SGHRS and CDR2 is YFSETQ. The CDR3 region is CASKKWGGTAYEQYF. CDR3 nucleotide sequence: TGCGCCAGCAAGAAGTGGGGGGGCACCGCCTACGAGCAGTACTTC. The complete variable domain, with remaining parts taken from reference TRBV5-1 and TRBJ2-7, reads KAGVTQTPRYLIKTRGQQVTLSCSPISGHRSVSWYQQTPGQGLQFLFEYFSETQRNKGNFPGRFSGRQFSNSRSEMNVSTLELGDSALYLCASKKWGGTAYEQYFGPGTRLTVT.

The J gene is TRBJ1-5, the V gene TRBV6-1; D call uncertain. V was trimmed by 4 bases and J by 0 bases, leaving 10 bases between them. CDR1 is MNHNS and CDR2 is SASEGT in the germline V gene. This CDR3 is 15 amino acids long. The CDR3: CASSVVLNSNQPQHF. For the CDR3, the DNA is TGTGCCAGCAGTGTAGTTCTCAATAGCAATCAGCCCCAGCATTTT.

This clone came up once. The chain joins TRBV5-1 to TRBJ2-1; D is unclear. The CDR3 is made up of 15 amino acids. Trimming pared 0 bases from V and 5 bases from J, leaving 12 bases between. Germline values: CDR1 SGHRS, CDR2 YFSETQ. DNA for the CDR3: TGCGCCAGCAGCTTGGCCGTCGGCTCTCACAATGAGCAGTTCTTC. Translation: CASSLAVGSHNEQFF.

V gene TRBV12-5 combines with J gene TRBJ2-7; 7 bases line up with TRBD1. Germline V CDR1 and CDR2: LGHNT, FRNRAP. Losses at the gene ends were 6 bases for V and 3 bases for J; bases not matched to a gene: 5. This CDR3 has 13 amino acids. The chain's CDR3 is CASGTTGDYEQYF. The CDR3 nucleotides read TGTGCTAGTGGGACAACAGGGGACTACGAGCAGTACTTC.

V usage is TRBV5-1 and J usage is TRBJ1-4; tentatively, D is TRBD1 (5 bases). Looked up from germline, CDR1 is SGHRS and CDR2 is YFSETQ. This CDR3 spans 14 amino acids. V was clipped by 2 bases and J by 8 bases, with 13 bases between them. The CDR3 DNA sequence: TGCGCCAGCAGCTTAGGGGAGAACGCCGAAAAACTGTTTTTT. It is translated as CASSLGENAEKLFF.

V gene TRBV5-6 combines with J gene TRBJ1-4; D unresolved. V was clipped by 0 bases and J by 5 bases, with 14 bases between them. The germline V gene has CDR1 SGHDT and CDR2 YYEEEE. This CDR3 has 16 amino acids. The chain's CDR3 is CASSLAGSQDNEKLFF. The CDR3 coding sequence is TGTGCCAGCAGCTTGGCGGGGAGTCAGGACAATGAAAAACTGTTTTTT.

V gene TRBV4-3 combines with J gene TRBJ2-1, with 13 positions matching TRBD2. The germline gives CDR1 LGHNA, CDR2 YSLEER. The CDR3 is made up of 18 amino acids. Trimming removed 4 bases from V and 10 bases from J; junction bases left unmatched: 16. The CDR3 bases are TGCGCCAGCAGCCGGGACAGAGCTACGACTAGCGGGGGGAGGGAGCAGTTCTTC. The encoded protein is CASSRDRATTSGGREQFF.